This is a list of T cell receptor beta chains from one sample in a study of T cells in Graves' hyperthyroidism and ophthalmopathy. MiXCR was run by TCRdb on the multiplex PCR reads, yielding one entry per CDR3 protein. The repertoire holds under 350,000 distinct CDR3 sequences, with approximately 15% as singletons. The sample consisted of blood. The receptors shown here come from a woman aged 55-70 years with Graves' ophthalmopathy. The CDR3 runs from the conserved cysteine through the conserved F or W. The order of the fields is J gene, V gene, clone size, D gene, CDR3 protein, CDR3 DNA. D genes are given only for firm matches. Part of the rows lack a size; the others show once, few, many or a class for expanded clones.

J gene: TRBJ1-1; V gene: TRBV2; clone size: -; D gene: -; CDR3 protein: CASSEWSENTEAFF; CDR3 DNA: TGTGCCAGCAGTGAATGGTCGGAGAACACTGAAGCTTTCTTT
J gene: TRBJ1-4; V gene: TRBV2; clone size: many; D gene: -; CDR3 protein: CASSLNSPANEKLFF; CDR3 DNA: TGTGCCAGCAGTCTTAACAGTCCTGCTAATGAAAAACTGTTTTTT
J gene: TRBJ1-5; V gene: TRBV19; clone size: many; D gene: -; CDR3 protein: CASTRGGNQPQHF; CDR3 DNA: TGTGCCAGTACACGAGGTGGCAATCAGCCCCAGCATTTT
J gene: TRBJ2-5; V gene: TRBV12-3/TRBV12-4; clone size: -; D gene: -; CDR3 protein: CASTLSGRVEETQYF; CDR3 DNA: TGTGCCAGCACCCTGAGCGGGCGGGTGGAAGAGACCCAGTACTTC
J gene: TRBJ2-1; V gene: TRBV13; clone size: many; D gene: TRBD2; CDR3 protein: CASSLDPGLAGVQFF; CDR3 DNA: TGTGCCAGCAGCTTAGACCCGGGACTAGCGGGGGTCCAGTTCTTC
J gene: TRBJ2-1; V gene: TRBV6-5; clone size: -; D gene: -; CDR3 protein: CASSYAQGGDEQFF; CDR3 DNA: TGTGCCAGCAGTTACGCTCAGGGTGGGGATGAGCAGTTCTTC
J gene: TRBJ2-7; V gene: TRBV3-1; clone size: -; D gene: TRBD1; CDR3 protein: CASSRDRHSYEQYF; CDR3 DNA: TGTGCCAGCAGCCGGGACAGGCATTCCTACGAGCAGTACTTC
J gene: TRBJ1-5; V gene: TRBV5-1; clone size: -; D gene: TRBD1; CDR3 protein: CASSWGQGDQPQHF; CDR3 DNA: TGCGCCAGCAGCTGGGGACAGGGCGATCAGCCCCAGCATTTT
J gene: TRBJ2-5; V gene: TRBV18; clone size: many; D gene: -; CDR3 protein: CASSPRQGKGETQYF; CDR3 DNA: TGTGCCAGCTCACCACGTCAGGGGAAAGGGGAGACCCAGTACTTC
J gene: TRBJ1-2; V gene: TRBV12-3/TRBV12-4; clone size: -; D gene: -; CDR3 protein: CASTALLGRYGYTF; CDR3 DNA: TGTGCCAGCACCGCTCTTCTCGGAAGATATGGCTACACCTTC
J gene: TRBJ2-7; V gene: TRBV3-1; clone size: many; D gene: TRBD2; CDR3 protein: CASSQAHSGGAYEQYF; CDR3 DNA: TGTGCCAGCAGCCAAGCCCATAGCGGGGGAGCCTACGAGCAGTACTTC
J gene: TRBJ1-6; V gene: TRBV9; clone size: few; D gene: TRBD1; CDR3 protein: CASSLQVGTGVNSPLHF; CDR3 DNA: TGTGCCAGCAGCCTCCAGGTGGGGACAGGGGTGAATTCACCCCTCCACTTT
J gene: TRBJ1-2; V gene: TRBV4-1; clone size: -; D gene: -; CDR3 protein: CASSSRERGRGYTF; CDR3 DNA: TGCGCCAGCAGCTCGAGGGAAAGGGGTCGGGGCTACACCTTC
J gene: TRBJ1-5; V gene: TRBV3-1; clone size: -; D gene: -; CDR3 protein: CASGVHSNQPQHF; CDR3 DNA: TGTGCCAGCGGGGTTCATAGCAATCAGCCCCAGCATTTT
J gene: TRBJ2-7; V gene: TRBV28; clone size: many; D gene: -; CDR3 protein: CASSLAGPPSYEQYF; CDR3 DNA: TGTGCCAGCAGCCTTGCCGGGCCGCCCTCCTACGAGCAGTACTTC
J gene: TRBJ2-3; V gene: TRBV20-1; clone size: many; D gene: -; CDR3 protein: CSARWWGATDTQYF; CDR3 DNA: TGCAGTGCCAGATGGTGGGGAGCCACAGATACGCAGTATTTT
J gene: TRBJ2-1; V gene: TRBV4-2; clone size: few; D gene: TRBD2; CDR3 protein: CASSEEWLAGVSEQFF; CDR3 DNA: TGTGCCAGCAGCGAAGAATGGCTAGCGGGAGTTTCTGAGCAGTTCTTC
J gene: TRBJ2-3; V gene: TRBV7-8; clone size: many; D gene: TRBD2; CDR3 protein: CASSTSILAAPTQYF; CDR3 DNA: TGTGCCAGCAGCACCTCGATACTAGCGGCCCCGACGCAGTATTTT
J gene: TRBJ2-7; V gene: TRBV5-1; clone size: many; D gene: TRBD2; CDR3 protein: CASRGGGGAYEQYF; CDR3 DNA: TGCGCCAGCAGAGGTGGCGGGGGAGCCTACGAGCAGTACTTC
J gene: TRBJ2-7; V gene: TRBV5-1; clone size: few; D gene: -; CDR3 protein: CASSLFDNGYEQYF; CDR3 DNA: TGCGCCAGCAGCTTGTTCGACAATGGGTACGAGCAGTACTTC
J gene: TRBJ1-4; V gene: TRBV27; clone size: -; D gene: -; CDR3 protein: CASRTGVSGKKLFF; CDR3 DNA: TGTGCCAGCAGGACGGGCGTCAGTGGAAAAAAACTGTTTTTT
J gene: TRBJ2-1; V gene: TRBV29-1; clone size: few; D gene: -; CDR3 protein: CSVEGREQFF; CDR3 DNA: TGCAGCGTTGAAGGACGTGAGCAGTTCTTC
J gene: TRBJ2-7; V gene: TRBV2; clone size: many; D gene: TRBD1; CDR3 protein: CASSEDRGRREQYF; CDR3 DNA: TGTGCCAGCAGTGAGGACAGGGGGCGCCGCGAGCAGTACTTC
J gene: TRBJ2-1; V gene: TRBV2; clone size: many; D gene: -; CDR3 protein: CASSEEVGPYNEQFF; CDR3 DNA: TGTGCCAGCAGTGAAGAGGTTGGCCCCTACAATGAGCAGTTCTTC
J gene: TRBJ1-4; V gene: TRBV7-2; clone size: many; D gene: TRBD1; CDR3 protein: CASSLRRGRANEKLFF; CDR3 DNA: TGTGCCAGCAGCTTGCGGAGGGGGCGGGCTAATGAAAAACTGTTTTTT
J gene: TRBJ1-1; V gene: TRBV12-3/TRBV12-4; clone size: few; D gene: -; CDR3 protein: CASSPDTPNTEAFF; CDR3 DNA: TGTGCCAGCAGTCCGGACACCCCGAACACTGAAGCTTTCTTT
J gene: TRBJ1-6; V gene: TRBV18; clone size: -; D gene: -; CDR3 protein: CASSYGQPENSPLHF; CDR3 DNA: TGTGCCAGCTCATATGGACAACCAGAAAATTCACCCCTCCACTTT
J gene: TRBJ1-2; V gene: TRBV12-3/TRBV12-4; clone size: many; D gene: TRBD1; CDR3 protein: CASSSHGTVDANYGYTF; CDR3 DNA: TGTGCCAGCAGTTCCCATGGGACAGTCGACGCTAACTATGGCTACACCTTC
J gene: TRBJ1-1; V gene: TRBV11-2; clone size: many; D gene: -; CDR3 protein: CASSLAGWTNTEAFF; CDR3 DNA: TGTGCCAGCAGCTTAGCGGGGTGGACGAACACTGAAGCTTTCTTT
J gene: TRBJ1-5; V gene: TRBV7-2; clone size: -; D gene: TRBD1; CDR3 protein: CASSLWTGYSNQPQHF; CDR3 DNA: TGTGCCAGCAGCTTGTGGACAGGGTATAGCAATCAGCCCCAGCATTTT
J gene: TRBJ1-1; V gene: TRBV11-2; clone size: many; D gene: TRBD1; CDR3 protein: CASRRTGDRTEAFF; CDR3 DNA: TGTGCCAGCAGAAGAACAGGGGATCGCACTGAAGCTTTCTTT
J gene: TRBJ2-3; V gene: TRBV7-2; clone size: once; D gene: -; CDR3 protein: CASSGGGGVGDTQYF; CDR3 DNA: TGTGCCAGCAGCGGGGGGGGCGGGGTCGGAGATACGCAGTATTTT
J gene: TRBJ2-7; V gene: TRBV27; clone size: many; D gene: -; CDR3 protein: CASSFQAADEQYF; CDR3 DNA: TGTGCCAGCAGTTTTCAGGCAGCCGACGAGCAGTACTTC
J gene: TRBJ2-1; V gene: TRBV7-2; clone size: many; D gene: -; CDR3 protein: CASSRQFNEQFF; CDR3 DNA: TGTGCCAGCAGTCGACAGTTTAATGAGCAGTTCTTC
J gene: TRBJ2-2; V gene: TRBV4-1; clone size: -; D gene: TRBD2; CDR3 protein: CASSQVPAGYNTGELFF; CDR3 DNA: TGCGCCAGCAGCCAAGTGCCAGCGGGGTATAACACCGGGGAGCTGTTTTTT
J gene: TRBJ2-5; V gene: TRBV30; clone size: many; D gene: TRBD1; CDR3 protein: CAWSRQGAVGETQYF; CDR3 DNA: TGTGCCTGGAGTCGACAGGGGGCCGTGGGGGAGACCCAGTACTTC
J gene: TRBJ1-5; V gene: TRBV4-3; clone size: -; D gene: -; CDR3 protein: CASSQDTGQPQHF; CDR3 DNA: TGCGCCAGCAGCCAAGATACGGGTCAGCCCCAGCATTTT
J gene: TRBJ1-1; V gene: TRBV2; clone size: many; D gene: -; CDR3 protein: CASSPPFGNTEAFF; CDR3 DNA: TGTGCCAGCAGTCCGCCCTTTGGAAACACTGAAGCTTTCTTT
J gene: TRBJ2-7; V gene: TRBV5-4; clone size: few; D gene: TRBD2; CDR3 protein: CASSSRLAGEKYEQYF; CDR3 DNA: TGTGCCAGCAGCTCCCGACTAGCGGGAGAGAAGTACGAGCAGTACTTC
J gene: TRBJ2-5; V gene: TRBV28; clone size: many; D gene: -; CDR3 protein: CASSPPLSDQTQYF; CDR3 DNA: TGTGCCAGCAGCCCCCCATTATCGGACCAGACCCAGTACTTC
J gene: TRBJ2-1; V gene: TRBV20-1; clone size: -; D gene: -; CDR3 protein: CSAYDGTRYNEQFF; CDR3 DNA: TGCAGTGCCTACGACGGGACCCGGTACAATGAGCAGTTCTTC
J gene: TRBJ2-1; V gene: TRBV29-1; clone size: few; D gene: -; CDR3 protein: CSGETPSYNEQFF; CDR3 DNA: TGCAGCGGAGAGACTCCCTCCTACAATGAGCAGTTCTTC
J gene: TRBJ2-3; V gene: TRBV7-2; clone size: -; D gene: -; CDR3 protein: CASSQGPGQYTQYF; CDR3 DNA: TGTGCCAGCAGCCAGGGCCCTGGGCAGTATACGCAGTATTTT
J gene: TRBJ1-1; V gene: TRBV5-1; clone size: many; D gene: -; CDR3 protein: CASSSEVGGNTEAFF; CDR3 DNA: TGCGCCAGCAGCTCGGAGGTGGGTGGGAACACTGAAGCTTTCTTT
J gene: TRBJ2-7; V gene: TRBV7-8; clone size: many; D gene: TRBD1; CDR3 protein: CASSLEVGWDRAVYEQYF; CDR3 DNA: TGTGCCAGCAGCTTAGAGGTGGGATGGGACAGGGCTGTTTACGAGCAGTACTTC
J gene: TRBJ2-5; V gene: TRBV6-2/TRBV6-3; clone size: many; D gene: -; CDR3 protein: CASSYVRNNQETQYF; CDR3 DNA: TGTGCCAGCAGTTACGTCCGGAATAACCAAGAGACCCAGTACTTC
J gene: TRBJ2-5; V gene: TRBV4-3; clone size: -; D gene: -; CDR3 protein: CASSQDYGLGTQYF; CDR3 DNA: TGCGCCAGCAGCCAAGACTACGGGTTGGGGACCCAGTACTTC
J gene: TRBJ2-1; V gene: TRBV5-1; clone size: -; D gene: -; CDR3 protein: CASSLSITPTGSYNEQFF; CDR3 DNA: TGCGCCAGCAGCTTATCAATTACACCGACAGGCTCCTACAATGAGCAGTTCTTC
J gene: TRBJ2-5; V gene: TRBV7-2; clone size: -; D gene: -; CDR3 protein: CASSLYQRQETQYF; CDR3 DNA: TGTGCCAGCAGCTTATACCAGCGGCAAGAGACCCAGTACTTC
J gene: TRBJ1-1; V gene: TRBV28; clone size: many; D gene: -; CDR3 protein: CASNTERSAPLGAFF; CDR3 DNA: TGTGCCAGCAACACAGAAAGGTCGGCCCCCCTTGGAGCTTTCTTT
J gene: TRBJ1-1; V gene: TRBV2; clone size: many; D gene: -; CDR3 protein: CASSESEGLNTEAFF; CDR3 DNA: TGTGCCAGCAGTGAATCAGAAGGGCTGAACACTGAAGCTTTCTTT
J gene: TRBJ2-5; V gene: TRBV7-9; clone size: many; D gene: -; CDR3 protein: CASSLVAGLLDEETQYF; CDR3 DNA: TGTGCCAGCAGCTTAGTTGCCGGACTGCTTGACGAGGAGACCCAGTACTTC
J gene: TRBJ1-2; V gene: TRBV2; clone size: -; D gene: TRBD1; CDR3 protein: CASRGTGGGYGYTF; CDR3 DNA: TGTGCCAGCAGGGGAACAGGGGGCGGCTATGGCTACACCTTC
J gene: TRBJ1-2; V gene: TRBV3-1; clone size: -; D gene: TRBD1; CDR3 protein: CASSQVRGQGHGYTF; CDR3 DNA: TGTGCCAGCAGCCAAGTCCGGGGACAGGGGCATGGCTACACCTTC
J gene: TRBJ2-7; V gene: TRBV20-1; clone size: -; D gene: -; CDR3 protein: CSARVRGGERYEQYF; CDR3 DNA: TGCAGTGCTAGAGTTAGGGGGGGAGAACGGTACGAGCAGTACTTC